This TCR beta chain was found in a study of shared clonotypes between healthy human individuals (dated by TCRdb to about 2020). As for the study more broadly: Three men and a couple of women, aged 18 to 49 years, made up the cohort. Different laboratories and diverse techniques were used to prepare libraries and sequence TCR repertoires, to increase sequencing depth and limit assay-specific biases. Leukapheresis yielded between about 0.85 and 10 billion PBMCs per donor. To estimate repertoire size and how much clonotype sharing occurs between individuals, the study deeply sequenced the blood TCR repertoires of 5 or 6 healthy adults. Per donor, three plates each were used for CD4 naive and CD4 memory, two for CD8 naive, and one for CD8 memory. What the research found in general, with its limitations: Rarefaction of sorted-subset datasets indicated incomplete sequencing despite the large sequencing depth. Pairwise subsampling indicated that sequencing depth was expected to affect the degree of clonotype sharing among donors. Because the study included a small number of donors, the genetic and exposure-history diversity represented was limited. Compared with non-shared clonotypes, the clonotypes found in all four sorted-subset donors had higher generation probabilities. Sharing across several donors was observed for roughly 5% of naive CD4, less than 4% of naive CD8, roughly 2.3% of memory CD4, and over 0.3% of memory CD8 clonotypes. Sampling was limited to blood, and TCR repertoires in tissue likely differ from TCR repertoires in blood. Larger estimated clonotype richness was generally found for naive subsets than for memory subsets.

Using the deep immunoSEQ assay, multiplex PCR amplified TCR CDR3 regions from genomic DNA. Extracted genomic DNA from each cell subset was spread evenly across all wells of several immunoSEQ 96-well plates, with each plate serving as a replicate. For sorted subsets, 200 to 250 ng genomic DNA, equal to 25,000 to 35,000 T cell genomes, was loaded into each replicate PCR. Purified libraries were measured with a Qubit 3.0 fluorometer, size-checked on a Bioanalyzer 2100, and measured again with the KAPA Library Quantification kit. Every immunoSEQ 96-well plate was sequenced on a dedicated single-read 150-cycle Illumina NextSeq 550 flow cell. From the authors' description of their analysis: Because the immunoSEQ output included only junctional sequences and no quality scores, the filtering could not be the same as the filtering used for full-length reads. To assign V/J genes and CDR3, sequences were annotated using PyIR, a Python wrapper for IgBLAST v1.9, with IMGT germline references. Reads were removed for weak V/J assignments (E-value above 1e-6), missing CDR3, stop codons, out-of-frame junctions, or ambiguous translated residues. V3J clonotypes were defined by identical inferred V gene, J gene, and CDR3 amino acid sequence. Percentage overlap between repertoires was calculated by dividing the number of shared unique clonotypes by the size of the smaller repertoire. RTK rarefaction, the Chao1 estimator, and Recon v2.1 estimates of unobserved clonotypes were used to assess repertoire richness. Generation probabilities were computed with OLGA for all TCRbeta clonotypes obtained by the gDNA method from a few donors. TCRdb took over this immuneACCESS table, retaining in-frame rearrangements with V and J assigned. Such tables are incomplete; in checked studies, under half of the missing clones stem from an unresolved V gene, and the remainder is unexplained. That table is the source of V, J and clone size, and D and trimming were worked out from the DNA. The sample records nearly 2 million clones, roughly 95% of which are singletons. Roughly 1% of the sample rests with the top ten.

Via the germline V gene (reference sequence), CDR1 is MNHEY and CDR2 SMNVEV. The V end loses 8 bases and the J end loses 9 bases, and a stretch of 20 bases separates them. From the cysteine through the phenylalanine, the CDR3 covers 15 amino acids. Of the read, only the CDR3 DNA is kept; its 45 bases are in frame from base 1. As to this clone: No antigen is known for it. Per-nucleotide qualities are absent, and no much larger clonotype sits a single base away.

For the CD8 naive samples, CD45RO-negative cells were positively selected for CCR7, yielding a CD45RA+CCR7+ population from which TemRA cells were excluded. Donors were healthy HIV-negative adults with no recently reported acute infections or vaccinations. Every donor was a Caucasian adult living in Nashville, Tennessee, USA. After blood collection by leukapheresis, PBMCs were isolated using Ficoll-Histopaque density gradient centrifugation and then cryopreserved in the vapor phase of liquid nitrogen. Purity and quantity of every magnetically sorted T cell population were checked by analytical flow cytometry. Genomic DNA was isolated from every sorted fraction and measured by UV absorbance on a Nanodrop 2000c.

The sequence derives from a man between 18 and 29 years old in good health. The chain links TRBV27 with TRBJ1-6; a tentative D call is TRBD1 (6 bases match). What was sequenced was naive CD8+ T cells sorted from blood. In the paper's terms, the cell subset or site label means: CD45RA+CCR7+. The sequence in DNA is TGTGCCAGCTCGATGGGGGCAGGGTTGAGTTCACCCCTCCACTTT. Translated, it gives CASSMGAGLSSPLHF.